This T cell receptor beta chain was sequenced in a study of identical twins. Looked up from germline, CDR1 is LGHDT and CDR2 is YNNKEL (reference sequence). The CDR3 has 15 residues. The germline V and J ends were trimmed by 4 bases and 5 bases, with 17 bases remaining between them. Comment on this clonotype: Its antigen is unidentified.

Each cDNA held unique molecular identifiers, and template switching gave it a universal primer site. TCRdb ran MiXCR on the 5' RACE reads and lists one entry per CDR3 protein. Of some 500,000 distinct CDR3 sequences listed, more than 13% were seen once; the top ten hold around 0.52%. Findings and limits, study-wide: Out-of-frame TCR alpha sharing observed in monozygotic twins exceeded model estimates. Beta clonotypes that were abundant in cord blood contained fewer insertions, a pattern absent from memory repertoires.

These same data were also listed under a study on yellow fever vaccine responses in identical twins. Per that paper: The authors reported partly convergent, partly personalized vaccine responses in identical twins.

This receptor was obtained from a woman between 18 and 30 years old in good health. V and J are TRBV3-1 and TRBJ2-5, with D perhaps matching TRBD2 (6 bases). The material sequenced was CD4+ T cells sorted from blood. The CDR3 DNA is TGTGCCAGCAGCCCCCCCGGGGGAAGTAGGGAGACCCAGTACTTC. Its protein is CASSPPGGSRETQYF.